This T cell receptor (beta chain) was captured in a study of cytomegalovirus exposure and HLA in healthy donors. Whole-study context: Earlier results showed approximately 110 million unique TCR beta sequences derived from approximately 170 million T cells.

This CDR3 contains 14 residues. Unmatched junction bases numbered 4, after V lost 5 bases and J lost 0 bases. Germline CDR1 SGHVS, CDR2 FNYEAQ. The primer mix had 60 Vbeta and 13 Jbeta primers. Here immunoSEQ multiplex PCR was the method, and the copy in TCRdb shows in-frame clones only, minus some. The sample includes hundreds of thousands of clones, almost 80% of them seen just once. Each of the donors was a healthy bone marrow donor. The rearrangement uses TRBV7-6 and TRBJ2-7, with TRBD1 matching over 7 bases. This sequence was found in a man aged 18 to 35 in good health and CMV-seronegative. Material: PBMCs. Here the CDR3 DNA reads TGTGCCAGCAGCCTCCGGGACAGCTCCTACGAGCAGTACTTC. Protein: CASSLRDSSYEQYF.